This TCR beta chain was identified during a study of response to subunit inactivated influenza vaccine. Whole-study findings and limits: The authors suggested that few new T cells are recruited per seasonal influenza vaccination.

TCRdb reanalysed the RT-PCR reads using MiXCR and keeps one entry per CDR3 protein. The repertoire holds 710,000 or so distinct CDR3 sequences, 15% to 18% seen once, with 11% in the top ten. As regards this clonotype: The antigen remains undetermined.

The V end was cut by 3 bases, the J end by 5 bases, with 8 bases between. The germline CDR1 and CDR2 sequences are KGHSH and LQKENI. The CDR3 consists of 12 residues. The TCR originated in a man between 50 and 59 years old who received an inactivated influenza vaccine. V usage is TRBV18 and J usage is TRBJ2-7; perhaps TRBD1 as D (6 bases). Sample: PBMCs from blood, taken 12 days after vaccination. In nucleotides, the CDR3 is TGTGCCAGCTCACCGTACAGGGACGAGCAGTACTTC. It is translated as CASSPYRDEQYF.